The clone carrying this T cell receptor (beta chain) was observed at least ten times. The antigen remains undetermined. These data are taken from a study of human T cells and chemical hapten exposure. The study's findings and limits: The number of TCRs above 1 in 1000 frequency did not change after DPC sensitization. Every donor had alopecia, and their immune response may therefore differ from healthy people's.

TCRdb fed the RACE reads into MiXCR, producing one record per CDR3 protein. The sample includes around 300,000 distinct CDR3 sequences, around 5.5% of them seen just once. The time point was: pre-sensitization, week 0. Treatment denoted: therapeutic diphenylcyclopropenone sensitization with weekly scalp DPC. Blood draws came before every patch-test application. From whole blood left unfractionated, total RNA was extracted. Germline values: CDR1 SQVTM, CDR2 ANQGSEA. The CDR3 is 10 residues long. The clonotype comes from a woman between 18 and 29 years old with alopecia areata. Some clones in this sample may be carry-over from other donors' samples. The input for sequencing was whole blood, taken in connection with sensitization to the hapten diphenylcyclopropenone (DPC). V and J are TRBV29-1 and TRBJ2-1, with 7 bases aligning to TRBD2. The CDR3 DNA sequence: TGCAGGGCGGGGGAAAATGAGCAGTTCTTC. Translated: CRAGENEQFF.